These T cell receptor beta chains were read from a single sample in a study of regulatory T cells in long-lasting Graves disease. TCRdb reanalysed the multiplex PCR reads using MiXCR and keeps one entry per CDR3 protein. The sample includes fewer than 400,000 distinct CDR3 sequences, about 18% seen only once; the top ten take more than 30%. Sequenced material: peripheral blood mononuclear cells (PBMCs), taken at new diagnosis, from a patient treated with antithyroid drugs. Every receptor here comes from a female donor with Graves disease. Both conserved end residues are part of each CDR3. The D gene is left open where the match is weak. Clone size appears in some rows only: once, few, many, or a class for an expanded clone.

clone_size,d_call,j_call,v_call,cdr3_nt,cdr3_aa
-,-,TRBJ1-5,TRBV28,TGTGCCAGCGGGCCCCTTTATAGCAATCAGCCCCAGCATTTT,CASGPLYSNQPQHF
many,TRBD1,TRBJ1-1,TRBV19,TGTGCCAGTAGGCCTACAGGGGGCACTGAAGCTTTCTTT,CASRPTGGTEAFF
many,-,TRBJ2-1,TRBV7-9,TGTGCCAGCAGCTTAGGCGCCCTCGCCTACAATGAGCAGTTCTTC,CASSLGALAYNEQFF
-,TRBD2,TRBJ2-3,TRBV5-1,TGTGCCAGCAGCTTGGCGATCAGCGGGAGTACAGATACGCAGTATTTT,CASSLAISGSTDTQYF
-,-,TRBJ2-2,TRBV12-5,TGTGCTAGTGGTTTGCCGATAACCGGGGAGCTGTTTTTT,CASGLPITGELFF
few,TRBD2,TRBJ2-1,TRBV20-1,TGCAGTGCTAGGGACACTAGCGGCCTCGGGTCTGAGCAGTTCTTC,CSARDTSGLGSEQFF
many,TRBD2,TRBJ2-1,TRBV3-1,TGTGCCAGCAGGCTGGGGGGGAATGAGCAGTTCTTC,CASRLGGNEQFF
many,-,TRBJ1-4,TRBV10-3,TGTGCCATCAGTGATAGGGGAGGCGCAACTAATGAAAAACTGTTTTTT,CAISDRGGATNEKLFF
many,-,TRBJ2-1,TRBV20-1,TGCAGTGGGGCGGGACTGTCTTACAATGAGCAGTTCTTC,CSGAGLSYNEQFF
many,-,TRBJ2-7,TRBV27,TGTGCCAGCAGTTTATTTCCGGGAGTACGGGAGCAGTACTTC,CASSLFPGVREQYF
few,-,TRBJ2-6,TRBV12-3/TRBV12-4,TGTGCCAGCAGTCATTCTATCACAGGGACTGGGGCCAACGTCCTGACTTTC,CASSHSITGTGANVLTF
-,TRBD1,TRBJ1-5,TRBV29-1,TGCAGCGTCCCGGGACAGGGCAATCAGCCCCAGCATTTT,CSVPGQGNQPQHF
-,TRBD2,TRBJ2-1,TRBV20-1,TGCAGTGCTAGAAGCCGGGGGGGGGTCGGGGAGCAGTTCTTC,CSARSRGGVGEQFF
many,-,TRBJ2-1,TRBV27,TGTGCCAGCAGTTTAGGAGGCGGGATAGACAATGAGCAGTTCTTC,CASSLGGGIDNEQFF
few,-,TRBJ1-1,TRBV18,TGTGCCAGCTCACCAACGGTGTCAGCGGCTGAAGCTTTCTTT,CASSPTVSAAEAFF
few,-,TRBJ2-6,TRBV15,TGTGCCACCAGCAGAGATGGCGGATCTGGGGCCAACGTCCTGACTTTC,CATSRDGGSGANVLTF
many,TRBD1,TRBJ2-7,TRBV16,TGTGCCAGCAGCCGCCTCGACAGGGACCTTACCTACGAGCAGTACTTC,CASSRLDRDLTYEQYF
many,-,TRBJ2-7,TRBV6-1,TGTGCCAGCACCCAAACCGGGACCCGTTCTTACGAGCAGTACTTC,CASTQTGTRSYEQYF
many,-,TRBJ1-2,TRBV5-1,TGCGCCAGCAGCTTGAATGAAGCGGCAGGTTGGAGAGGCTACACCTTC,CASSLNEAAGWRGYTF
few,-,TRBJ2-5,TRBV5-1,TGCGCCAGCAGCGAGTGGCGGGGACGGGTACAAGAGACCCAGTACTTC,CASSEWRGRVQETQYF
many,TRBD1,TRBJ1-5,TRBV5-1,TGCGCCAGCAGCCATGACAGGGATCAGCCCCAGCATTTT,CASSHDRDQPQHF
many,TRBD1,TRBJ2-3,TRBV10-2,TGCGCCAGCATAACCGGGACAGGGTCCACAGATACGCAGTATTTT,CASITGTGSTDTQYF
many,TRBD2,TRBJ2-7,TRBV28,TGTGCCAGCAGTTTCCCTGGACTAGCGGGAGCCTACGAGCAGTACTTC,CASSFPGLAGAYEQYF
few,-,TRBJ2-7,TRBV9,TGTGCCAGCAGCGCCGGGAAGGCTAGCTCCTACGAGCAGTACTTC,CASSAGKASSYEQYF
many,-,TRBJ2-7,TRBV6-1,TGTGCCAGCAGAACATACGACGGCGCCACCTACGAGCAGTACTTC,CASRTYDGATYEQYF
many,-,TRBJ2-7,TRBV29-1,TGCAGCGTTGACGTTCTCCTAGACGAGCAGTACTTC,CSVDVLLDEQYF
many,-,TRBJ1-1,TRBV7-8,TGTGCCAGCTCGGGATGGCGGTCCACTGAAGCTTTCTTT,CASSGWRSTEAFF
many,TRBD1,TRBJ2-4,TRBV12-3/TRBV12-4,TGTGCCAGCAGCACCGCCGGGACAGGGAACGGGGCCAAAAACATTCAGTACTTC,CASSTAGTGNGAKNIQYF
-,-,TRBJ1-2,TRBV5-4,TGTGCCAGCAGCTTGGATGACAGTTTCGACTATGGCTACACCTTC,CASSLDDSFDYGYTF
many,-,TRBJ2-7,TRBV9,TGTGCCAGCAGCGCCACCATCTCTAGTCCCGAGCAGTACTTC,CASSATISSPEQYF
many,TRBD2,TRBJ2-1,TRBV10-3,TGTGCCATCAGTGAGCCGCTAGCGGGAGGGTACAATGAGCAGTTCTTC,CAISEPLAGGYNEQFF
many,-,TRBJ1-2,TRBV19,TGTGCCAGTAGTCCAAAGACCTCCCTCGGGGGGGGCTATGGCTACACCTTC,CASSPKTSLGGGYGYTF
few,-,TRBJ2-3,TRBV28,TGTGCCGGCAGTTTCCAACTAGGATTAGATACGCAGTATTTT,CAGSFQLGLDTQYF
few,TRBD2,TRBJ2-2,TRBV15,TGTGCCACCAGCAGACCACTAGCGGGTATCCGGGACACCGGGGAGCTGTTTTTT,CATSRPLAGIRDTGELFF
few,-,TRBJ1-1,TRBV6-2/TRBV6-3,TGTGCCAGCAGTTACAACAGGATGAACACTGAAGCTTTCTTT,CASSYNRMNTEAFF
-,-,TRBJ1-2,TRBV6-1,TGTGCCAGCAGCCCTTTGGGGGGGGCCTATGGCTACACCTTC,CASSPLGGAYGYTF
few,TRBD1,TRBJ1-5,TRBV6-1,TGTGCCAGTCCCGACAGGGACTATAGCAATCAGCCCCAGCATTTT,CASPDRDYSNQPQHF
many,TRBD1,TRBJ2-7,TRBV18,TGTGCCAGCTCACCAAGTCGTATAGGGACAGCAGCCTACGAGCAGTACTTC,CASSPSRIGTAAYEQYF
-,TRBD2,TRBJ2-4,TRBV5-1,TGCGCCAGCAGCCTGGGACTAGCGGGAGGTGGAAACATTCAGTACTTC,CASSLGLAGGGNIQYF
many,-,TRBJ2-7,TRBV11-3,TGTGCCAGCAGCATAAGTTTTAGGGGCTACGAGCAGTACTTC,CASSISFRGYEQYF
few,TRBD2,TRBJ2-7,TRBV7-9,TGTGCCAGCAGCGTCATACGGGGAGGGCCGGGCGAGCAGTACTTC,CASSVIRGGPGEQYF
-,-,TRBJ2-1,TRBV13,TGTGCCAGCAGCTTAGGGCTAGCAAATAATGAGCAGTTCTTC,CASSLGLANNEQFF
few,-,TRBJ1-1,TRBV19,TGTGCCAGTAGTATAGATACGGGTAGCACTGAAGCTTTCTTT,CASSIDTGSTEAFF
many,TRBD2,TRBJ2-1,TRBV5-1,TGCGCCAGCAGCTTGGACGGGAGGGCCTTCGGCAATGAGCAGTTCTTC,CASSLDGRAFGNEQFF
-,-,TRBJ1-1,TRBV28,TGTGCCAGCAGTTTCCAGGGCGGGGAGGACACTGAAGCTTTCTTT,CASSFQGGEDTEAFF
many,-,TRBJ1-4,TRBV2,TGTGCCAGCAGTACCAGTACAACTAATGAAAAACTGTTTTTT,CASSTSTTNEKLFF
-,-,TRBJ1-3,TRBV28,TGTGCCAGCAGCCGTTCAGGGTTGCGGGGCTCTGGAAACACCATATATTTT,CASSRSGLRGSGNTIYF
-,TRBD1,TRBJ1-6,TRBV19,TGTGCCAGTAGTCCGGGCAGGGGGGCCCTTAATTCACCCCTCCACTTT,CASSPGRGALNSPLHF
-,TRBD2,TRBJ2-2,TRBV30,TGTGCCTGGAGTCGTACTAGCGGGAGGGCCACAAACACCGGGGAGCTGTTTTTT,CAWSRTSGRATNTGELFF
few,-,TRBJ2-1,TRBV25-1,TGTGCCAGCAGCGCGGGGAATGAGCAGTTCTTC,CASSAGNEQFF
-,TRBD2,TRBJ2-7,TRBV7-9,TGTGCCAGCAACTTACCAGACAGACCTAGCGGGAGGGCCGCCCACGAGCAGTACTTC,CASNLPDRPSGRAAHEQYF
many,-,TRBJ2-1,TRBV28,TGTGCCAGCAGTTTACCCGGGACATTAGGTTGGAATGAGCAGTTCTTC,CASSLPGTLGWNEQFF
many,-,TRBJ2-7,TRBV11-2,TGTGCCAGCAGCCTCTCTCGAGAGCAGTACTTC,CASSLSREQYF
few,-,TRBJ2-7,TRBV5-1,TGCGCCAGCAGCCCCCCCGGGCGAACCTACGAGCAGTACTTC,CASSPPGRTYEQYF
-,-,TRBJ1-4,TRBV5-1,TGCGCCAGCACCAAAAAATGGGGGGCGGGTGAAAAACTGTTTTTT,CASTKKWGAGEKLFF
many,-,TRBJ2-3,TRBV3-1,TGTGCCAGCAGCCAAGAGCGGGTCGACACAGATACGCAGTATTTT,CASSQERVDTDTQYF
few,TRBD2,TRBJ2-4,TRBV3-1,TGTGCCAGCAGCCAAGATCCCCCTAGCGGGTTGGACATTCAGTACTTC,CASSQDPPSGLDIQYF
-,-,TRBJ2-1,TRBV5-1,TGCGCCAGCAGCAGATTTTTAGGGGGAGGTGTCAATGAGCAGTTCTTC,CASSRFLGGGVNEQFF
few,-,TRBJ2-5,TRBV19,TGTGCCACCTCACTGGGCTATCAAGAGACCCAGTACTTC,CATSLGYQETQYF
many,-,TRBJ1-6,TRBV5-6,TGTGCCAGCAGCATAGGACAGTCCTATAATTCACCCCTCCACTTT,CASSIGQSYNSPLHF